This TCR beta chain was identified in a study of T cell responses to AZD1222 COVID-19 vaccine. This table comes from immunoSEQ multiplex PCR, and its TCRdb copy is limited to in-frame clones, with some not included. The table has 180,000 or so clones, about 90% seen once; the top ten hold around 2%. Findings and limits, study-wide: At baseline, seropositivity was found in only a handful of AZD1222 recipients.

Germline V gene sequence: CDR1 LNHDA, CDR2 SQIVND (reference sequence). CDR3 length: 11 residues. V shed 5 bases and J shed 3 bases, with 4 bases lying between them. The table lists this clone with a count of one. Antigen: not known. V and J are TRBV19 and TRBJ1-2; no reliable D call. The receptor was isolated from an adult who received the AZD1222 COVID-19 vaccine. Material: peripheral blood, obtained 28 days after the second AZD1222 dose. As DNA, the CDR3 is TGTGCCAGTAGTTACGACTATGGCTACACCTTC. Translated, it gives CASSYDYGYTF.